This T cell receptor (beta chain) stems from a study of T cell repertoires in ileal Crohn's disease. Documented time point: inflamed ileum from the surgical specimen. Produced via immunoSEQ multiplex PCR; TCRdb's table is partial and in-frame only. Of about 5,400 clones detected, roughly 82% appear once; the ten largest clones hold around 20%. This clone was seen a handful of times. The sequenced sample consisted of ileal tissue. The sequence was collected from an adult with Crohn's disease.

The CDR3 sequence is CASSMTSSYNEQFF. Here the CDR3 DNA reads TGTGCCAGTAGTATGACCAGCTCCTACAATGAGCAGTTCTTC. V gene TRBV19 combines with J gene TRBJ2-1; D gene uncertain. The germline V gene has CDR1 LNHDA and CDR2 SQIVND (reference sequence). The CDR3 contains 14 residues. The germline V and J ends were trimmed by 3 bases and 0 bases, with 6 bases remaining between them.